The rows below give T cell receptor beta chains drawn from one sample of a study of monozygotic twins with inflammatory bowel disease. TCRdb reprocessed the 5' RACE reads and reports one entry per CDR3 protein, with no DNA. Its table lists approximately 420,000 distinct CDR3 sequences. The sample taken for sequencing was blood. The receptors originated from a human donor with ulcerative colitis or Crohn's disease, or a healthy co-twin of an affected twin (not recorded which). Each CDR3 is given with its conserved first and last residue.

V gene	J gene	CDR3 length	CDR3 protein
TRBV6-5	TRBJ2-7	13	CASSSRGHYEQYF
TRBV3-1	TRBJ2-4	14	CASSPRGTSGIQYF
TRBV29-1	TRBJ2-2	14	CSTSGGADTGELFF
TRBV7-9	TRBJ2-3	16	CASSSIAEFSTDTQYF
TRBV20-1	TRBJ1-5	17	CSARDVRRDGSNQPQHF
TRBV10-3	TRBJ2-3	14	CAISESEAADTQYF
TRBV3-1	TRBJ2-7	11	CASSQQGEQYF
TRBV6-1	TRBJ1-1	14	CASSTGGGVTEAFF
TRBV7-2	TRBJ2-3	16	CASSTGTSGGRDTQYF
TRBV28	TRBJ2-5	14	CATPRGQGRETQYF
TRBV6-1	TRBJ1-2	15	CASTWETRLDYGYTF
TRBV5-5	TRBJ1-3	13	CASSLVSRNTIYF
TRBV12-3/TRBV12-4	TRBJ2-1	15	CASSLAGRSLNEQFF
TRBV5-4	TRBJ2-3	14	CASSLSGEQDTQYF
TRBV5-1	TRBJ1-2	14	CASSLESAYYGYTF
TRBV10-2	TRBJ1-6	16	CASSGSGGGKYSPLHF
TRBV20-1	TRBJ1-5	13	CSARGPVNQPQHF
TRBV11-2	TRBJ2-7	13	CASTKTSSEEQYF
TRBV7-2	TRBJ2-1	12	CASSWALNEQFF
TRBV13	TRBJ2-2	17	CASSSPTGGLNTGELFF
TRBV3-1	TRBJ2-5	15	CASSQRWHRLETQYF
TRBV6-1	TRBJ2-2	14	CASSEAVGTGELFF
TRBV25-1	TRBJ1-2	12	CASSEFRNGYTF
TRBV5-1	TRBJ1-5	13	CASRGRDYNPQHF
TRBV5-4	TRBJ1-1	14	CASSMGVTDTEAFF
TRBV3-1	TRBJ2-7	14	CASSQLAVSHEQYF
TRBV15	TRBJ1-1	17	CATSRDQRGLGNTEAFF
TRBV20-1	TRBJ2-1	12	CSAQGGRLEQFF
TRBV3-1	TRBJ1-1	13	CASSQMVRTEAFF
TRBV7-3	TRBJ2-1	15	CASSLSGGTGNEQFF
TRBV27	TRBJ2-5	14	CASSLRGRGETQYF
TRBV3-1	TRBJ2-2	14	CASRFTRNTGELFF
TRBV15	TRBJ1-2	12	CATRDRSYGYTF
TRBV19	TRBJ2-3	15	CASSLAGGWTDTQYF
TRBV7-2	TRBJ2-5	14	CASSFQAGDRPQYF
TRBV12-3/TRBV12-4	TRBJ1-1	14	CASMTLSGASKAFF
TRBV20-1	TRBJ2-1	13	CSAGPPTGLEQFF
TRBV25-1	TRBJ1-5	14	CASSELGQEQPQHF
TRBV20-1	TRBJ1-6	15	CSARGRGGADSPLHF
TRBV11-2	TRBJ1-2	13	CASSPNGDYGYTF
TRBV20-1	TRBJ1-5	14	CSARDLSTNQPQHF
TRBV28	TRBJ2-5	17	CASSLLLISAAQETQYF
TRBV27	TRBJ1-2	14	CASSLSRQGDGYTF
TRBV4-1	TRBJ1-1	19	CASSQDWGARRTAFTEAFF
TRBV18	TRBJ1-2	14	CASSPRDEDYGYTF
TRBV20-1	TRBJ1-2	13	CSARLGVSYGYTF
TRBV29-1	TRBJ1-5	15	CSVSTGTDSNQPQHF
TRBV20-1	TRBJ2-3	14	CSARFAAPGYTQYF
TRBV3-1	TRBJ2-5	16	CASSPAGLAGVETQYF
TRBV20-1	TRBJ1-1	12	CSASDRDAEAFF
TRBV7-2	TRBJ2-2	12	CASSSSERELFF
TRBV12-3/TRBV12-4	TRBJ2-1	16	CASSRFAGGAVDEQFF